The T cell receptor beta chain described here comes from a study of blood T cells in healthy people across ages. Study-wide points: Possibly confounding the expanded clonotype changes was the fact that donor CMV status was unknown.

Trimming removed 5 bases from V and 2 bases from J; junction bases left unmatched: 4. Germline CDR1 is SGHAT and CDR2 is FQNNGV. The CDR3 sequence is 14 residues long. Total RNA was extracted at no less than 5 micrograms per sample. Using a J-beta primer mix together with a sample-barcoded 5' primer, a second PCR was run for 7 to 11 cycles. The study obtained at least 2.5 million CDR3-containing paired-end reads from every sample. TCRdb processed the 5' RACE reads anew with MiXCR; each CDR3 protein has one entry. The sample consists of about 1,400,000 distinct CDR3 sequences, almost 60% of them appearing once. As concerns this clonotype: What it recognizes is unknown.

The source is a man between 18 and 29 years old in good health. This sequence joins TRBV11-2 and TRBJ2-7, with 9 bases identical to TRBD1. Sample: blood. The CDR3 protein is CASSENRGPYEQYF. The CDR3 DNA reads TGTGCCAGCAGCGAGAACAGGGGGCCCTACGAGCAGTACTTC.